Below, one T cell receptor beta chain is given with its context. What it binds is unknown. Using its own MiXCR run on the reads, TCRdb lists one record per CDR3 protein. The repertoire consists of fewer than 650,000 distinct CDR3 sequences, with about 39% occurring once and the leading ten covering around 46%. The source of the sample is a study of T cell repertoires in cytomegalovirus infection. Germline V gene sequence: CDR1 MGHDK, CDR2 SYGVNS. Trimming shortened V by 1 base and J by 6 bases, and 16 bases separated the two germline ends. The CDR3 loop spans 16 amino acids. This sequence originates from a human donor in good health (CMV status not recorded). Some clones in this sample may be carry-over from other donors' samples. The chain uses TRBV25-1 and TRBJ2-1; D not certain. Sequencing was performed on cultured PBMCs, taken from culture after CMV antigen stimulation. The CDR3 protein is CASSESKARNRNEQFF. The DNA for the CDR3 is TGTGCCAGCAGTGAATCTAAGGCTAGAAACCGCAATGAGCAGTTCTTC. The entire variable domain, with the rest obtained from reference TRBV25-1 and TRBJ2-1, is as follows: EADIYQTPRYLVIGTGKKITLECSQTMGHDKMYWYQQDPGMELHLIHYSYGVNSTEKGDLSSESTVSRIRTEHFPLTLESARPSHTSQYLCASSESKARNRNEQFFGPGTRLTVL.